These 2 T cell receptor beta chains came from one sample sequenced in a study of blood T cells in healthy people across ages. Primed by a sample-barcoded 5' primer and a J-beta primer mix, a second PCR proceeded for about 6 to 11 cycles. TCRdb re-called the 5' RACE reads through MiXCR, storing one row per CDR3 protein. The sample holds about 1.1 million distinct CDR3 sequences, less than 45% seen once. The material sequenced was blood. The receptors shown here come from a man in his late teens or twenties in good health.

The rearrangement joins TRBV7-2 to TRBJ2-3; no firm D call. Trimming stripped 2 bases from V and 2 bases from J, with 11 bases between. Germline V gives CDR1 SGHTA, CDR2 FQGNSA. The CDR3 is 15 amino acids. The CDR3 region is CASSLQVRNTDTQYF. CDR3 in DNA: TGTGCCAGCAGCTTACAGGTCCGGAACACAGATACGCAGTATTTT.

This clonotype turned up a few times. This chain joins TRBV6-2 or TRBV6-3 and TRBJ2-7, with 14 bases fitting TRBD2. Per the germline V gene, CDR1 is MNHEY and CDR2 is SVGEGT. V was clipped by 7 bases and J by 2 bases; unmatched bases: 13. The CDR3 consists of 18 residues. This CDR3 is CASTMGLAGAEITYEQYF. CDR3 in DNA: TGTGCCAGCACCATGGGACTAGCGGGGGCCGAGATAACCTACGAGCAGTACTTC.